Listed here are 2 T cell receptor beta chains from one sample, sequenced in a study of cytomegalovirus exposure and HLA in healthy donors. In the PCR, 60 Vbeta and 13 Jbeta primers were used. Data came from immunoSEQ multiplex PCR; TCRdb stores just in-frame clones and leaves some out. Of about 160,000 clones in the sample, 75% to 80% were seen once. The material sequenced was PBMCs. These receptors all come from a woman aged 45-59 years in good health and CMV-seropositive.

The gene calls are TRBV5-6 and TRBJ2-2, with 8 bases matching TRBD2. CDR1 is SGHDT and CDR2 is YYEEEE in the germline V gene. J was trimmed by 7 bases and V by 0 bases; bases with no gene match: 5. This CDR3 contains 15 residues. CDR3 region: CASSLGLAGRGELFF. CDR3 DNA: TGTGCCAGCAGCTTGGGTCTAGCGGGCCGCGGGGAGCTGTTTTTT.

The chain is built from TRBV19 and TRBJ2-2; maybe TRBD1 (6 bases). CDR1 is LNHDA and CDR2 is SQIVND in the germline V gene (reference sequence). The V and J ends lost 3 bases and 5 bases respectively, with 10 bases between them. CDR3 length: 14 amino acids. CDR3 coding DNA: TGTGCCAGTAGTATGGACAGATGGACCGGGGAGCTGTTTTTT. It codes for CASSMDRWTGELFF.